This record concerns one T cell receptor beta chain sequence. The antigen is unknown. This record comes from a study of siplizumab effects on memory and regulatory T cells. Clones were sequenced by immunoSEQ multiplex PCR, and TCRdb holds only the in-frame ones, with some missing. The table records 50,000 or so clones, 95% to 97% of them present only once. Whole-study findings and limits: Confirmation that proliferating Tregs from siplizumab cultures had suppressive function was not obtained.

Sequencing of unstimulated naive, memory, effector memory and TEMRA subsets was performed in a few donor pairs. This TCR was recovered from a human donor in good health. The specimen sequenced was naive CD4+ T cells sorted from blood.

In DNA, the CDR3 is TGTGCAAGTCGCTCGGGGACTACCTACAATGAGCAGTTCTTC. Its protein product is CASRSGTTYNEQFF. This sequence joins TRBV12-2 and TRBJ2-1; no check of the table's D call, TRBD2, against the DNA was made. TRBV12-2 is reported as a pseudogene. The CDR3 loop spans 14 amino acids.